The 31 T cell receptor beta chains given below trace back to one sample, sequenced in a study of blood T cell repertoires in COVID-19. Only in-frame clones appear in the TCRdb table, and some are missing; sequencing was by immunoSEQ multiplex PCR. The sample yields 290,000 or so clones, 75% to 95% seen once. Sequencing was performed on PBMCs or T cells enriched from blood (not recorded which). These receptors were obtained from a woman aged 25 to 39 who had recovered from COVID-19.

This clone was detected only once. For the CDR3, the DNA is TGTGCCAGTAGCCAAACGGGACAGGGACGTGAAAAACTGTTTTTT. Its protein is CASSQTGQGREKLFF. J is TRBJ1-4 and V is TRBV19, with 9 nucleotides matching TRBD1. Looked up from germline, CDR1 is LNHDA and CDR2 is SQIVND (reference sequence). V shed 6 bases, J shed 7 bases, and the junction held 9 bases outside the gene matches. This CDR3 contains 15 residues.

The chain uses TRBV5-4 and TRBJ2-3, with D perhaps TRBD1 (5 bases). This CDR3 region has 15 residues. V was cut by 1 base and J by 1 base, with 10 bases left in between. The germline gives CDR1 SGHNT, CDR2 YYREEE (reference sequence). The CDR3 DNA is TGTGCCAGCAGCTTGATCGACAGTGGCACAGATACGCAGTATTTT. Encoded protein: CASSLIDSGTDTQYF.

The chain joins TRBV28 to TRBJ2-2; a weak D match, TRBD1 (6 bases). This CDR3 has 14 amino acids. CDR1 and CDR2 from the germline V gene are MDHEN and SYDVKM. V lost 4 bases and J 5 bases, leaving 11 bases between the germline ends. CDR3 coding DNA: TGTGCCAGCAGTTCGCAGGGGATGACCGGGGAGCTGTTTTTT. Amino acid sequence: CASSSQGMTGELFF.

The rearrangement joins TRBV5-4 to TRBJ1-1; maybe TRBD1 (6 bases). The CDR3 runs 15 residues. With 4 bases removed from V and 3 bases from J, the gap between germline ends came to 16 bases. Germline CDR1 is SGHNT and CDR2 is YYREEE (reference sequence). CDR3 protein: CASSTPGRGDTEAFF. For the CDR3, the DNA is TGTGCCAGCAGCACCCCAGGGAGGGGGGACACTGAAGCTTTCTTT.

The V and J genes are TRBV5-8 and TRBJ1-4, with TRBD1 as a possible D gene (5 bases). The CDR3 runs to 16 residues. The V and J ends lost 3 bases and 8 bases respectively, with 20 bases between them. Per germline, CDR1 SGHTS and CDR2 YDEGEE. The CDR3 sequence is CASSSRGRQGFEKLFF. The CDR3 coding sequence is TGTGCCAGCAGCTCCCGAGGAAGGCAGGGCTTCGAAAAACTGTTTTTT.

This chain links TRBV5-1 with TRBJ2-1, with TRBD2 matching 7 bases. Germline V CDR1 and CDR2: SGHRS, YFSETQ. V dropped 2 bases and J dropped 2; count of bases not matched to a gene: 16. This CDR3 is 19 amino acids long. CDR3 residues: CASSFGPRFGGSAYNEQFF. The CDR3 DNA is TGCGCCAGCAGCTTTGGGCCCAGGTTTGGCGGGAGCGCCTACAATGAGCAGTTCTTC.

In DNA form, the CDR3 reads TGCGCCAGCAACCGACTAGCGGATGGGCAGTACTTC. It yields the protein CASNRLADGQYF. The chain joins TRBV10-1 to TRBJ2-7, with 9 bases matching TRBD2. The V segment lost 7 bases and the J segment 9 bases; nucleotides outside the gene matches: 7. The CDR3 contains 12 residues. Germline CDR1 reads WNHNN; CDR2 reads SYGVQD (reference sequence).

The chain joins TRBV28 to TRBJ2-3; 7 bases map to TRBD1. Per germline, CDR1 MDHEN and CDR2 SYDVKM. The CDR3 loop spans 13 amino acids. Trimming cost V 2 bases and J 11 bases; bases outside gene matches: 7. CDR3 nucleotides: TGTGCCAGCAGTTTAAGGACTTGGACAGGGCAGTATTTT. Its protein is CASSLRTWTGQYF. Combining the CDR3 with reference TRBV28 and TRBJ2-3 gives the whole variable domain DVKVTQSSRYLVKRTGEKVFLECVQDMDHENMFWYRQDPGLGLRLIYFSYDVKMKEKGDIPEGYSVSREKKERFSLILESASTNQTSMYLCASSLRTWTGQYFGPGTRLTVL.

V usage is TRBV28 and J usage is TRBJ1-2; a possible D gene is TRBD1 (6 bases). Germline V gives CDR1 MDHEN, CDR2 SYDVKM. V was cut by 6 bases and J by 7 bases, with 15 bases left in between. The CDR3 contains 13 residues. CDR3 in DNA: TGTGCCAGCAGCCGGGACATCCTCCGTGGCTACACCTTC. Amino acids: CASSRDILRGYTF.

The V call is TRBV30, the J call TRBJ2-7, with D possibly matching TRBD1 (5 bases). The V gene's germline CDR1 is GTSNPN and CDR2 SVGIG (reference sequence). CDR3 size: 11 residues. Between the trimmed V and J ends, which lost 0 bases and 7 bases, there was a span of 7 bases. CDR3 amino acids: CAWSVGQEQYF. For the CDR3, the DNA is TGTGCCTGGAGTGTGGGGCAAGAGCAGTACTTC.

The rearrangement links TRBV6-2 or TRBV6-3 to TRBJ1-5; 8 nucleotides align to TRBD1. J gave up 2 bases and V 4 bases, and 10 bases lay outside the gene matches. The CDR3 spans 17 residues. Germline CDR1 MNHEY, CDR2 SVGEGT. CDR3 amino acids: CASSSGQGEMGNQPQHF. The DNA of the CDR3 is TGTGCCAGCAGTTCTGGACAGGGAGAAATGGGCAATCAGCCCCAGCATTTT.

This clone came up once. The chain carries TRBV19 and TRBJ1-1; possible D gene TRBD1, 5 bases. This CDR3 spans 14 amino acids. The V gene's germline CDR1 is LNHDA and CDR2 SQIVND (reference sequence). V was shortened by 6 bases and J by 0 bases, with 11 bases between the two germline ends. The CDR3, as DNA: TGTGCCAGTAGGGACACATCGATGAACACTGAAGCTTTCTTT. Its protein is CASRDTSMNTEAFF.

The rearrangement links TRBV5-1 to TRBJ2-1; 8 bases match TRBD1. Looked up from germline, CDR1 is SGHRS and CDR2 is YFSETQ. The CDR3 length is 15 residues. Trimming removed 4 bases from V and 0 bases from J; junction bases left unmatched: 3. The CDR3: CASSPGQDSYNEQFF. The CDR3 bases are TGCGCCAGCAGCCCGGGACAGGACTCCTACAATGAGCAGTTCTTC.

The table lists this clone with a count of one. V is TRBV6-5 and J is TRBJ2-7; possible D gene TRBD1, 6 bases. Trimming removed 5 bases from V and 2 bases from J, with 13 bases in between. CDR1 is MNHEY and CDR2 is SVGAGI in the germline V gene. The CDR3 loop spans 14 amino acids. The CDR3 nucleotides read TGTGCCAGCAGTCACCACAGGGATACCTACGAGCAGTACTTC. Protein sequence: CASSHHRDTYEQYF.

Concerning this clone: The sample carries other DNA sequences with the same CDR3. This rearrangement joins TRBV19 to TRBJ1-1, with TRBD1 as a possible D gene (5 bases). Germline loops: CDR1 LNHDA, CDR2 SQIVND (reference sequence). V dropped 3 bases and J dropped 2 bases, with 7 bases sitting between them. There are 13 residues in the CDR3. CDR3 in DNA: TGTGCCAGTAGTATCACAGGTAACACTGAAGCTTTCTTT. This gives the protein CASSITGNTEAFF.

The chain joins TRBV19 to TRBJ2-1; the D gene is possibly TRBD2 (5 bases). The CDR3 contains 13 residues. With 8 bases removed from V and 5 bases from J, the gap between germline ends came to 13 bases. Germline V gene lookup returns CDR1 LNHDA and CDR2 SQIVND (reference sequence). This CDR3 reads CASGRRADNEQFF. The CDR3 DNA is TGTGCCAGTGGACGGCGGGCCGACAATGAGCAGTTCTTC.

J is TRBJ2-1 and V is TRBV6-5, with 8 positions matching TRBD2. The CDR3 length is 14 residues. V was pared by 6 bases and J by 6 bases, with 7 bases of the junction left unmatched. Per germline, CDR1 MNHEY and CDR2 SVGAGI. The DNA of the CDR3 is TGTGCCAGCAGGGGACTAGGGTGGGGCAATGAGCAGTTCTTC. Its protein product is CASRGLGWGNEQFF.

V and J are TRBV5-4 and TRBJ2-3, with 7 nucleotides matching TRBD1. Trimming cost V 0 bases and J 0 bases; bases outside gene matches: 7. Germline CDR1 reads SGHNT; CDR2 reads YYREEE (reference sequence). This CDR3 is 17 amino acids long. CDR3 residues: CASSLGQGSTSTDTQYF. Here the CDR3 DNA reads TGTGCCAGCAGCTTGGGACAGGGATCCACTAGCACAGATACGCAGTATTTT.

This sequence joins TRBV5-1 and TRBJ1-6; D not resolved. This CDR3 is built from 16 residues. Trimming removed 4 bases at V and 5 bases at J, with 16 bases between. The germline CDR1 and CDR2 sequences are SGHRS and YFSETQ. The CDR3 here is CASSPYPTGDNSPLHF. For the CDR3, the DNA is TGCGCCAGCAGCCCATACCCCACGGGAGATAATTCACCCCTCCACTTT.

This sequence joins TRBV7-2 and TRBJ1-6, with TRBD1 as a possible D gene (5 bases). Trimming cost V 11 bases and J 4 bases, with 15 bases left between them. Germline V gene lookup returns CDR1 SGHTA and CDR2 FQGNSA. The CDR3 consists of 14 residues. The CDR3 loop reads CASRLRGYNSPLHF. As DNA, the CDR3 is TGTGCCTCCCGCTTAAGGGGATATAATTCACCCCTCCACTTT.

With regard to this clone: Other DNA sequences from this sample encode an identical CDR3 as well. The rearrangement uses TRBV7-9 and TRBJ2-1; 14 bases are a match to TRBD2. The trim removed 4 bases at V and 9 bases at J, leaving 2 bases unmatched. The CDR3 has 14 amino acids. The germline CDR1 and CDR2 sequences are SEHNR and FQNEAQ (reference sequence). Here the CDR3 reads CASSSGLAGGEQFF. The DNA of the CDR3 is TGTGCCAGCAGCTCAGGACTAGCGGGAGGTGAGCAGTTCTTC.

The chain joins TRBV6-1 to TRBJ1-6; no definite D call. The CDR3 spans 14 residues. With 2 bases removed from V and 9 bases from J, the gap between germline ends came to 11 bases. Germline CDR1 is MNHNS and CDR2 is SASEGT. The CDR3 nucleotides are TGTGCCAGCAGTGAAAATGGCGGCGCTTCACCCCTCCACTTT. Translated: CASSENGGASPLHF.

The chain uses TRBV6-4 and TRBJ2-7; 9 positions match TRBD2. The V gene end was trimmed by 6 bases and the J gene end by 3 bases; junction bases not matched to a gene: 9. The germline V gene encodes CDR1 MRHNA and CDR2 SNTAGT. The CDR3 extends over 15 amino acids. The CDR3: CASRILAGESYEQYF. The DNA of the CDR3 is TGTGCCAGCAGGATTTTAGCGGGAGAGAGCTACGAGCAGTACTTC.

This chain links TRBV5-1 with TRBJ1-1; the match to TRBD1 covers 7 bases. Germline loops: CDR1 SGHRS, CDR2 YFSETQ. Losses at the gene ends were 4 bases for V and 2 bases for J; bases not matched to a gene: 8. The CDR3 extends over 15 amino acids. CDR3 nucleotide sequence: TGCGCCAGCAGCCCAGTGACAGGGAAAAACACTGAAGCTTTCTTT. As protein: CASSPVTGKNTEAFF.

The chain carries TRBV30 and TRBJ1-3, with unresolved D. V was clipped by 3 bases and J by 0 bases, with 21 bases between them. Germline values: CDR1 GTSNPN, CDR2 SVGIG (reference sequence). The CDR3 is 18 amino acids. The CDR3 DNA follows: TGTGCCTGGAGGGTCATTAGAGTTGCAGGTGACTCTGGAAACACCATATATTTT. Encoded protein: CAWRVIRVAGDSGNTIYF.

The V and J genes are TRBV15 and TRBJ1-5, with no clear D. The CDR3 spans 15 residues. Germline V lookup: CDR1 LNHNV, CDR2 YYDKDF (reference sequence). Trimming removed 3 bases at V and 6 bases at J, with 15 bases between. The CDR3 protein is CATSSPGVLGQPQHF. CDR3 bases: TGTGCCACCAGCAGCCCGGGAGTATTGGGTCAGCCCCAGCATTTT.

The chain recombines TRBV4-1 with TRBJ2-1; 14 positions match TRBD2. This CDR3 spans 16 amino acids. The germline V gene has CDR1 MGHRA and CDR2 YSYEKL. The junction had 8 bases not matched to a gene; V was cut back by 5 bases and J by 8 bases. CDR3 bases: TGCGCCAGCAGCTTTGGACTAGCGGGAGGTCGGGATGAGCAGTTCTTC. Translation: CASSFGLAGGRDEQFF.

The gene calls are TRBV7-2 and TRBJ1-1; weak D call: TRBD1 (6 bases). V dropped 5 bases and J dropped 4 bases, with 11 bases sitting between them. CDR3 size: 13 residues. CDR1 and CDR2 from the germline V gene are SGHTA and FQGNSA. The CDR3 loop reads CASSQQGITEAFF. The CDR3 nucleotides read TGTGCCAGCAGCCAACAGGGTATCACTGAAGCTTTCTTT.

This chain joins TRBV7-8 and TRBJ2-1; 7 bases match TRBD2. This CDR3 contains 17 residues. V gave up 5 bases and J gave up 5 bases; unmatched junction bases: 15. CDR1 and CDR2 (germline): SGHVS, FQNEAQ. In DNA, the CDR3 is TGTGCCAGCAGCCCCCGCGGGGGTAGCGGGCAAAACAATGAGCAGTTCTTC. It specifies CASSPRGGSGQNNEQFF.

The V and J genes are TRBV12-3 or TRBV12-4 and TRBJ1-6; D remains unclear. V dropped 6 bases and J dropped 9 bases, with 9 bases sitting between them. The CDR3 is 12 residues long. Here the CDR3 reads CASRLSSSPLHF. Written as DNA, the CDR3 is TGTGCCAGCAGACTAAGTAGTTCACCCCTCCACTTT.

The chain carries TRBV29-1 and TRBJ2-7; 9 nucleotides match TRBD1. The CDR3 is 13 residues long. V shed 4 bases and J 3 bases; nucleotides not matched to a gene: 4. Germline V CDR1 and CDR2: SQVTM, ANQGSEA. CDR3 bases: TGCAGCGTTGGGGGACAGGGCCACTACGAGCAGTACTTC. This encodes CSVGGQGHYEQYF.